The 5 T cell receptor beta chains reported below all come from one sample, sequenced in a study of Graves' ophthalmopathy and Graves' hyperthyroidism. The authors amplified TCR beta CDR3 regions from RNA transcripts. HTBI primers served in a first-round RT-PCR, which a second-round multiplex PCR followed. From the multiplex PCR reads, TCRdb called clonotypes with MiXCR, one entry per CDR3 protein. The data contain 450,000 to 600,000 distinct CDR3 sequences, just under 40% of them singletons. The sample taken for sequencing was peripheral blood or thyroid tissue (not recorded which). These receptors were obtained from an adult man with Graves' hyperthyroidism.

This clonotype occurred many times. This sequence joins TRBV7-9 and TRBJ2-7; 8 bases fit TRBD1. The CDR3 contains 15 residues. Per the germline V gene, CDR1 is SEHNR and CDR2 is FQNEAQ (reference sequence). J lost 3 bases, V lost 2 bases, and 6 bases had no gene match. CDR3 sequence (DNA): TGTGCCAGCAGCTTAACCCAGACAGGGGTCTACGAGCAGTACTTC. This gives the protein CASSLTQTGVYEQYF. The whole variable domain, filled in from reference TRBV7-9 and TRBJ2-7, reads DTGVSQNPRHKITKRGQNVTFRCDPISEHNRLYWYRQTLGQGPEFLTYFQNEAQLEKSRLLSDRFSAERPKGSFSTLEIQRTEQGDSAMYLCASSLTQTGVYEQYFGPGTRLTVT.

The CDR3 DNA reads TGTGCCAGCAGCTTAGGGGTTAGCGACACAGATACGCAGTATTTT. It encodes CASSLGVSDTDTQYF. The chain couples TRBV7-8 to TRBJ2-3; D is perhaps TRBD2 (5 bases). CDR3 length equals 15 residues. Germline V lookup: CDR1 SGHVS, CDR2 FQNEAQ. Trimming cost V 1 base and J 2 bases, with 10 bases left between them.

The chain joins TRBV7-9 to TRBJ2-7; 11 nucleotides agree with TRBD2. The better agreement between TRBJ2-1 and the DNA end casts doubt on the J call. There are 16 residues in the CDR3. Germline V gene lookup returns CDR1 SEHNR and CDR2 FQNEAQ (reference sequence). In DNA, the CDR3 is TGTGCCAGCAGCCCAATACTAGCGGGAGTCGGAAATGAGCAGTTCTTC. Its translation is CASSPILAGVGNEQFF.

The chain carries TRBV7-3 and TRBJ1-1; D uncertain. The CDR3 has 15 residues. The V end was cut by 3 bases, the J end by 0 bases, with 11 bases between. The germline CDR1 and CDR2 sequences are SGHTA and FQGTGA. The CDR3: CASSFEEDLNTEAFF. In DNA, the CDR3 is TGTGCCAGCAGCTTTGAGGAGGACCTGAACACTGAAGCTTTCTTT. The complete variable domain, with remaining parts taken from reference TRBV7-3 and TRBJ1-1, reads GAGVSQTPSNKVTEKGKYVELRCDPISGHTALYWYRQSLGQGPEFLIYFQGTGAADDSGLPNDRFFAVRPEGSVSTLKIQRTERGDSAVYLCASSFEEDLNTEAFFGQGTRLTVV.

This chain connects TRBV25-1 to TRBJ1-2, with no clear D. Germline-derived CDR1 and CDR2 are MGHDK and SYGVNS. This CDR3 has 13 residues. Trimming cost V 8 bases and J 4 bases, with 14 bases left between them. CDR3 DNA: TGTGCCAGCTCACCAACAGAGACCTATGGCTACACCTTC. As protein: CASSPTETYGYTF.